This passage covers 27 T cell receptor beta chains from one sample sequenced in a study of T-cell memory formation after mild COVID-19. TCRdb recomputed calls from the 5' RACE reads with MiXCR, one row per CDR3 protein. Among 40,000 to 60,000 distinct CDR3 sequences listed, over 6.5% were seen once. Sample: PBMCs or a T cell subset sorted from them (not recorded which). These receptors were obtained from a man younger than 30 who had mild COVID-19 (a few samples of this study predate the infection). Cell type and time point are not known.

This clonotype has only a few counts. CDR3 DNA: TGTGCCACCCAGAAGGGACGGCTGTCCTACGAGCAGTACTTC. As protein: CATQKGRLSYEQYF. The V call is TRBV11-1, the J call TRBJ2-7; D possibly uses TRBD1 or TRBD2 (5 bases each). V shed 10 bases and J shed 1 base, with 17 bases lying between them. Germline V lookup: CDR1 SGHAT, CDR2 FQDESV (reference sequence). The CDR3 runs to 14 residues.

J is TRBJ1-1 and V is TRBV5-1; weak D call: TRBD1 (5 bases). V dropped 5 bases and J dropped 1 base, with 9 bases sitting between them. The CDR3 is 13 residues long. CDR1 and CDR2 from the germline V gene are SGHRS and YFSETQ. In DNA, the CDR3 is TGCGCCAGCAGTGATCAGGGGAACACTGAAGCTTTCTTT. This sequence encodes CASSDQGNTEAFF.

The sample holds many counts of this clonotype. The rearrangement links TRBV5-1 to TRBJ2-3, with TRBD1 identical over 8 bases. The germline gives CDR1 SGHRS, CDR2 YFSETQ. V shed 4 bases, J shed 4 bases, and the junction held 8 bases outside the gene matches. The CDR3 sequence is 15 residues long. The CDR3 is CASSRTGIGSDTQYF. For the CDR3, the DNA is TGCGCCAGCAGCCGGACAGGGATCGGCTCAGATACGCAGTATTTT.

The CDR3 loop reads CASSLGGQGARGYTF. The CDR3 DNA is TGTGCCAGCAGCTTAGGGGGACAGGGGGCGCGAGGCTACACCTTC. V and J are TRBV7-2 and TRBJ1-2; 12 nucleotides line up with TRBD1. Looked up from germline, CDR1 is SGHTA and CDR2 is FQGNSA. The V gene end was trimmed by 1 base and the J gene end by 8 bases; junction bases not matched to a gene: 5. CDR3 length: 15 residues. Based on the CDR3 plus reference TRBV7-2 and TRBJ1-2, the full variable domain is GAGVSQSPSNKVTEKGKDVELRCDPISGHTALYWYRQSLGQGLEFLIYFQGNSAPDKSGLPSDRFSAERTGGSVSTLTIQRTQQEDSAVYLCASSLGGQGARGYTFGSGTRLTVV.

This clonotype was observed at least ten times. The V gene is TRBV7-9, the J gene TRBJ2-1; D is uncertain. CDR3 length: 17 amino acids. Deletions cut 1 base from V and 0 bases from J, with 13 bases between. CDR1 is SEHNR and CDR2 is FQNEAQ in the germline V gene (reference sequence). CDR3 sequence: CASSLVSLGLSYNEQFF. The CDR3 DNA reads as TGTGCCAGCAGCTTAGTGTCTCTGGGCCTCTCCTACAATGAGCAGTTCTTC.

The chain couples TRBV20-1 to TRBJ2-1; 12 nucleotides agree with TRBD2. The germline V gene has CDR1 DFQATT and CDR2 SNEGSKA (reference sequence). The trim removed 0 bases at V and 6 bases at J, leaving 6 bases unmatched. The CDR3 totals 16 residues. CDR3 nucleotides: TGCAGTGCTAGAGATCGGCTAGCGGGGGGGACCAATGAGCAGTTCTTC. Amino acid sequence: CSARDRLAGGTNEQFF.

This rearrangement joins TRBV5-1 to TRBJ2-5; D is unresolved. Germline loops: CDR1 SGHRS, CDR2 YFSETQ. Trimming took 0 bases from V and 2 from J, leaving 11 bases between them. This CDR3 spans 15 amino acids. DNA of the CDR3: TGCGCCAGCAGCTTGGGTAGTGTCGGGCAAGAGACCCAGTACTTC. Translation: CASSLGSVGQETQYF.

V and J are TRBV7-3 and TRBJ1-2; the D gene is possibly TRBD1 (6 bases). Germline V gene lookup returns CDR1 SGHTA and CDR2 FQGTGA. The CDR3 consists of 16 residues. Trimming shortened V by 6 bases and J by 3 bases, and 20 bases separated the two germline ends. CDR3 sequence (DNA): TGTGCCAGCAGTTCCACTTGGTCAGGGGATTACTATGGCTACACCTTC. It is translated as CASSSTWSGDYYGYTF.

The V call is TRBV6-5, the J call TRBJ1-2; 7 bases align to TRBD1. V gave up 6 bases and J gave up 7 bases; unmatched junction bases: 8. The CDR3 has 13 residues. The germline V gene encodes CDR1 MNHEY and CDR2 SVGAGI. The CDR3 DNA reads TGTGCCAGCAGCCACTACCGGGACAGTGGCTACACCTTC. Encoded protein: CASSHYRDSGYTF.

There are many counts of this clonotype. The rearrangement links TRBV6-6 to TRBJ2-7, with 7 bases aligning to TRBD1. From germline, CDR1 is MNHNY and CDR2 SVGAGI (reference sequence). The CDR3 sequence is 13 residues long. After removal of 5 bases from V and 6 bases from J, the junction contained 7 bases not matched to a gene. CDR3 region: CASSAGTVSEQYF. The CDR3 DNA reads TGTGCCAGCAGTGCCGGGACAGTCTCCGAGCAGTACTTC.

The J gene is TRBJ1-2, the V gene TRBV5-6; D call uncertain. Trimming took 4 bases from V and 2 from J, leaving 15 bases between them. CDR3 length: 15 amino acids. Germline lookup yields CDR1 SGHDT and CDR2 YYEEEE. The CDR3 sequence is CASSPTLRDNYGYTF. The DNA of the CDR3 is TGTGCCAGCAGCCCCACCCTCAGAGACAACTATGGCTACACCTTC.

In this sample, this clonotype turned up a few times. This chain connects TRBV7-9 to TRBJ1-5; no definite D call. The CDR3 extends over 14 amino acids. CDR1 and CDR2 (germline): SEHNR, FQNEAQ (reference sequence). Trimming stripped 1 base from V and 3 bases from J, with 7 bases between. CDR3 nucleotide sequence: TGTGCCAGCAGCTTAGACCGTGCCAATCAGCCCCAGCATTTT. Protein product: CASSLDRANQPQHF.

The chain has TRBV10-3 and TRBJ2-5; the match to TRBD1 covers 10 bases. V lost 4 bases, J lost 2 bases, and 4 bases stayed unmatched. The germline V gene has CDR1 ENHRY and CDR2 SYGVKD. This CDR3 comprises 15 residues. CDR3 nucleotide sequence: TGTGCCATCAGTGGGGCGGACAGGGGGCAAGAGACCCAGTACTTC. It translates to CAISGADRGQETQYF.

J is TRBJ2-4 and V is TRBV7-2; tentative D call: TRBD1 (6 bases). Deletions cut 0 bases from V and 7 bases from J, with 16 bases between. This CDR3 is 16 amino acids long. The germline V gene has CDR1 SGHTA and CDR2 FQGNSA. The CDR3 sequence: CASSLAALGTGNIQYF. CDR3 nucleotide sequence: TGTGCCAGCAGCTTAGCTGCTCTAGGAACAGGGAACATTCAGTACTTC.

This clonotype has ten or more counts. The V and J genes are TRBV29-1 and TRBJ2-7; TRBD2 agrees at 11 bases. The germline CDR1 and CDR2 sequences are SQVTM and ANQGSEA. The junction had 7 bases not matched to a gene; V was cut back by 6 bases and J by 3 bases. The CDR3 extends over 14 amino acids. DNA of the CDR3: TGCAGCGTAGCTACTAGCGGGGGAGACTACGAGCAGTACTTC. Its protein is CSVATSGGDYEQYF.

The rearrangement links TRBV7-3 to TRBJ2-2, with D perhaps matching TRBD2 (6 bases). Germline values: CDR1 SGHTA, CDR2 FQGTGA. This CDR3 is built from 16 residues. V lost 2 bases and J lost 5, with 15 bases in between. CDR3 sequence (DNA): TGTGCCAGCAGCTTAGCCGGAGGGTCTGGAACCGGGGAGCTGTTTTTT. This translates into CASSLAGGSGTGELFF.

This clonotype was found many times. J is TRBJ2-5 and V is TRBV7-3; 7 bases agree with TRBD1. V lost 3 bases to trimming and J lost 4 bases; unmatched junction nucleotides: 8. The CDR3 runs 15 residues. Germline V gene sequence: CDR1 SGHTA, CDR2 FQGTGA. The CDR3 protein is CASSFQGGGGETQYF. In DNA form, the CDR3 reads TGTGCCAGCAGCTTTCAAGGGGGCGGCGGAGAGACCCAGTACTTC.

The gene calls are TRBV12-3 or TRBV12-4 and TRBJ2-7; 7 bases align to TRBD1. The CDR3 consists of 14 residues. Trimming at V came to 4 bases and at J to 3 bases, leaving 6 bases not matched to a gene. In DNA, the CDR3 is TGTGCCAGCAGTTCACTGGACAGGCGCTACGAGCAGTACTTC. Translation gives CASSSLDRRYEQYF.

The chain uses TRBV5-1 and TRBJ2-4; 8 bases map to TRBD2. From germline, CDR1 is SGHRS and CDR2 YFSETQ. With V trimmed by 2 bases and J by 3 bases, 13 bases remained unmatched. The CDR3 runs 18 residues. The CDR3 coding sequence is TGCGCCAGCAGCTTTGGACCGGGCGGGGGGCCGGGCAAAAACATTCAGTACTTC. This translates into CASSFGPGGGPGKNIQYF.

The chain carries TRBV7-2 and TRBJ1-5; 10 bases fit TRBD1. Losses at the gene ends were 5 bases for V and 6 bases for J; bases not matched to a gene: 7. The germline CDR1 and CDR2 sequences are SGHTA and FQGNSA. This CDR3 comprises 15 residues. The CDR3 is CASSTTTGGTQPQHF. The DNA for the CDR3 is TGTGCCAGCAGCACCACGACAGGGGGCACTCAGCCCCAGCATTTT. The full variable domain, rest sourced from reference TRBV7-2 and TRBJ1-5, is GAGVSQSPSNKVTEKGKDVELRCDPISGHTALYWYRQSLGQGLEFLIYFQGNSAPDKSGLPSDRFSAERTGGSVSTLTIQRTQQEDSAVYLCASSTTTGGTQPQHFGDGTRLSIL.

This clonotype was observed a handful of times. The J gene is TRBJ1-3, the V gene TRBV2; D remains ambiguous. This CDR3 contains 13 residues. The V and J ends lost 7 bases and 0 bases respectively, with 7 bases between them. From germline, CDR1 is SNHLY and CDR2 FYNNEI. The CDR3 reads CASKIASGNTIYF. The DNA of the CDR3 is TGTGCCAGCAAAATAGCCTCTGGAAACACCATATATTTT.

The chain couples TRBV12-5 to TRBJ2-7, with 10 bases matching TRBD1. J lost 2 bases, V lost 2 bases, and 6 bases had no gene match. The germline CDR1 and CDR2 sequences are LGHNT and FRNRAP. The CDR3 is made up of 16 amino acids. The CDR3 nucleotides are TGTGCTAGTGGTTTGCTTTCCGGGACAGGGGCCTACGAGCAGTACTTC. Translation gives CASGLLSGTGAYEQYF. Full variable domain (outside the CDR3, taken from reference TRBV12-5 and TRBJ2-7): DARVTQTPRHKVTEMGQEVTMRCQPILGHNTVFWYRQTMMQGLELLAYFRNRAPLDDSGMPKDRFSAEMPDATLATLKIQPSEPRDSAVYFCASGLLSGTGAYEQYFGPGTRLTVT.

The chain links TRBV7-6 to TRBJ2-7; D possibly uses TRBD1 or TRBD2 (5 bases each). In germline, CDR1 is SGHVS, CDR2 FNYEAQ. The CDR3 contains 14 residues. V lost 5 bases and J 4 bases, leaving 15 bases between the germline ends. Here the CDR3 reads CASSPGTISYEQYF. As DNA, the CDR3 is TGTGCCAGCAGCCCCGGGACCATTTCTTACGAGCAGTACTTC.

The genes are TRBV18 and TRBJ2-1; 11 bases agree with TRBD2. Unmatched junction bases numbered 8, after V lost 3 bases and J lost 7 bases. The CDR3 loop spans 16 amino acids. CDR1 KGHSH and CDR2 LQKENI come from the germline V gene. The CDR3 loop is CASSPRLAGGRNEQFF. CDR3 nucleotide sequence: TGTGCCAGCTCACCGCGGTTAGCGGGGGGGCGTAATGAGCAGTTCTTC.

This clonotype was found a few times. The chain has TRBV3-1 and TRBJ1-6; weak D call: TRBD1 (5 bases). Trimming pared 3 bases from V and 10 bases from J, leaving 16 bases between. The V gene's germline CDR1 is LGHDT and CDR2 YNNKEL (reference sequence). The CDR3 covers 15 residues. CDR3 DNA sequence: TGTGCCAGCAGCCAGCCCAGCCTGAGGGGCTCACCCCTCCACTTT. Encoded protein: CASSQPSLRGSPLHF.

Remarks on this clonotype: A much larger clone differs from this one at a single base, so this may be a read error. The gene calls are TRBV7-2 and TRBJ2-1, with TRBD2 as a possible D gene (7 bases). Germline V gene data show CDR1 as SGHTA and CDR2 as FQGNSA. CDR3 length: 15 residues. In DNA, the CDR3 is TGTGCCAGCAGCTTAGCTTGGACTAGGGGGAATGAGCATTTCTTC. It specifies CASSLAWTRGNEHFF.

This clonotype was seen only a few times. The chain carries TRBV20-1 and TRBJ2-5; 14 bases agree with TRBD2. This CDR3 spans 16 amino acids. V lost 4 bases, J lost 5 bases, and 9 bases stayed unmatched. The V gene's germline CDR1 is DFQATT and CDR2 SNEGSKA (reference sequence). The CDR3 DNA is TGCAGTGCTATGGCGGGACTAGCGGGGGCGGGGGAGACCCAGTACTTC. Its translation is CSAMAGLAGAGETQYF.